The entry that follows covers one TCR beta chain sequence. The target antigen is unknown. TCRdb's table, derived via immunoSEQ multiplex PCR, lists solely in-frame clones and lacks some. This table holds some 49,000 clones, 85% found once. This CDR3 region has 16 residues. CDR1 is MNHEY, CDR2 SVGAGI, per germline. Trimming took 0 bases from V and 7 from J, leaving 15 bases between them. This entry comes from a study of OX40 agonist ivuxolimab in advanced cancers. Study observations and caveats: Also showing low normalized T-cell clonal expansion were some of the nonresponders. Clonal expansion was seen in CD4+ and CD8+ blood T cells by week 6 at 0.1 to 3.0 mg/kg. The expanded peripheral T cells' antigen specificity was not determined.

The chain uses TRBV6-5 and TRBJ1-4, with D possibly being TRBD1 (5 bases). The material sequenced was CD4+ or CD8+ T cells sorted from blood, taken in a trial of the OX40 agonist ivuxolimab. This clonotype was obtained from an adult with an advanced solid tumor such as melanoma, head and neck, liver or kidney cancer. CDR3 loop: CASSYSKWDRGEKLFF. CDR3 in DNA: TGTGCCAGCAGTTACTCGAAGTGGGATAGGGGTGAAAAACTGTTTTTT.